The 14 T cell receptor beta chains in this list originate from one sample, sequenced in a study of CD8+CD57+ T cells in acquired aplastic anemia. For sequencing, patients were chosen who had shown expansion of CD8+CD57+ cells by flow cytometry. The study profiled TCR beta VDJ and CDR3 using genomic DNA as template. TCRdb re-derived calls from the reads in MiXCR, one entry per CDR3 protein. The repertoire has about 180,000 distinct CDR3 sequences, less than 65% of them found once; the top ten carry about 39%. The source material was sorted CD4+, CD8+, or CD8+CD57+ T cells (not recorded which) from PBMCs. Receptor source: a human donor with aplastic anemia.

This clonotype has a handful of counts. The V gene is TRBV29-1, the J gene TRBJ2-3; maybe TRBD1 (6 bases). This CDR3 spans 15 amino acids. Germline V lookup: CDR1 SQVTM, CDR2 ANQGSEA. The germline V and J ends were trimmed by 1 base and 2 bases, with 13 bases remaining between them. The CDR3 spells CSVEGGPGITDTQYF. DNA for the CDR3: TGCAGCGTTGAAGGGGGGCCAGGGATCACAGATACGCAGTATTTT.

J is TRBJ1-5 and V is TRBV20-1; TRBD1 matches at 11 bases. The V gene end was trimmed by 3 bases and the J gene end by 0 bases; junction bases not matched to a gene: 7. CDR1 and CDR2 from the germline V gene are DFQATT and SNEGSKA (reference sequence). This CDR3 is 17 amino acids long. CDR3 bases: TGCAGTGCTAGTGACGGACAGGGGGCCTATAGCAATCAGCCCCAGCATTTT. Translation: CSASDGQGAYSNQPQHF.

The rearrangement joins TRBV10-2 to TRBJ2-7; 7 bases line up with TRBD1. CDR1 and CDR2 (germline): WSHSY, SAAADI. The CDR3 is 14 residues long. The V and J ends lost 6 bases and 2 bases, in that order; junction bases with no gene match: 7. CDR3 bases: TGCGCCAGCAGCGACCCCGGGACAGCCTACGAGCAGTACTTC. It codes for CASSDPGTAYEQYF.

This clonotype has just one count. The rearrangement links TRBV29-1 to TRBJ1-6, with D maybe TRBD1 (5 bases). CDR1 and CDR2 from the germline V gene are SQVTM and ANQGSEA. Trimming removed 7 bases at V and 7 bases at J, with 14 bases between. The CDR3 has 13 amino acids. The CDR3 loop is CSAQTGDNSPLHF. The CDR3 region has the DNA TGCAGCGCCCAAACAGGCGACAATTCACCCCTCCACTTT.

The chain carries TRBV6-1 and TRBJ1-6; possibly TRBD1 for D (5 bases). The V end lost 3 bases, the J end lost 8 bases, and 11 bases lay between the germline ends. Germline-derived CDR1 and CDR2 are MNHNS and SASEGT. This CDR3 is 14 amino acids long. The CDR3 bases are TGTGCCAGCAGTGAGGTACAGGAGCATTCACCCCTCCACTTT. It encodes CASSEVQEHSPLHF.

In nucleotides, the CDR3 is TGTGCCAGCAGCGCCAAGGGACGGCAAACTTTCTTT. Residues: CASSAKGRQTFF. The gene calls are TRBV7-9 and TRBJ1-1; perhaps TRBD1 as D (5 bases). The V end was cut by 5 bases, the J end by 12 bases, with 16 bases between. The CDR3 covers 12 residues. Germline V gene sequence: CDR1 SEHNR, CDR2 FQNEAQ (reference sequence).

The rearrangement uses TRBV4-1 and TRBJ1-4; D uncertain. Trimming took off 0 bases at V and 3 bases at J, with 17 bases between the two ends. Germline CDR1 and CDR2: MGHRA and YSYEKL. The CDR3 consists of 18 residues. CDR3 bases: TGCGCCAGCAGCCAAGAGCGAGACCCAAGCCTACCTAATGAAAAACTGTTTTTT. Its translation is CASSQERDPSLPNEKLFF.

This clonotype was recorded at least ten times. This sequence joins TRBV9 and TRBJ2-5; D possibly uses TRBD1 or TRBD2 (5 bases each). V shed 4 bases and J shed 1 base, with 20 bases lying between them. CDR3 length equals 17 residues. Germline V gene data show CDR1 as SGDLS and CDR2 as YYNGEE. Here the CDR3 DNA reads TGTGCCAGCAGCCACCCGAACGGGGCAGACCTCCAAGAGACCCAGTACTTC. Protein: CASSHPNGADLQETQYF.

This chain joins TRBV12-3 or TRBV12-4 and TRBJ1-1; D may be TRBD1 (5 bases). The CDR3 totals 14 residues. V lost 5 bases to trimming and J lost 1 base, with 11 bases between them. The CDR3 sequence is CASSPPDRNTEAFF. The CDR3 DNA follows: TGTGCCAGCAGTCCTCCCGACAGGAACACTGAAGCTTTCTTT.

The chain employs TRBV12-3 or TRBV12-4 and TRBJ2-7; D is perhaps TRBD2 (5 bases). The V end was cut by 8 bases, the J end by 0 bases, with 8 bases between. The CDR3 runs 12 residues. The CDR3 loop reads CASGGISYEQYF. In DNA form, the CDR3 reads TGTGCCAGCGGAGGTATCTCCTACGAGCAGTACTTC.

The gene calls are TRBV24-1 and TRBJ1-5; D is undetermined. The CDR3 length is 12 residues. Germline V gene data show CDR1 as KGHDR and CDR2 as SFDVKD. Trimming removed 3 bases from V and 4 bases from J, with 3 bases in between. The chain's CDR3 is CATSDRNQPQHF. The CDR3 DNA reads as TGTGCCACCAGTGATAGGAATCAGCCCCAGCATTTT.

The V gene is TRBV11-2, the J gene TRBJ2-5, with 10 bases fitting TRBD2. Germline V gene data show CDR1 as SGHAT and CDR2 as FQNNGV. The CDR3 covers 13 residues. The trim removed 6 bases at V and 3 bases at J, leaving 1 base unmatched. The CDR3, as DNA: TGTGCCAGCAGTGGACTAGCGGAAGAGACCCAGTACTTC. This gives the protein CASSGLAEETQYF. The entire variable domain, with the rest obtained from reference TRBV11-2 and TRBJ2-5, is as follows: EAGVAQSPRYKIIEKRQSVAFWCNPISGHATLYWYQQILGQGPKLLIQFQNNGVVDDSQLPKDRFSAERLKGVDSTLKIQPAKLEDSAVYLCASSGLAEETQYFGPGTRLLVL.

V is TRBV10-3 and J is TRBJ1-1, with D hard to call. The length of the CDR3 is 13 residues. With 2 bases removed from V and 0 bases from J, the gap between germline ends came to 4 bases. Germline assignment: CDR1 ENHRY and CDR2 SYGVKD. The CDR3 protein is CAISERLNTEAFF. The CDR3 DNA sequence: TGTGCCATCAGTGAGCGACTGAACACTGAAGCTTTCTTT.

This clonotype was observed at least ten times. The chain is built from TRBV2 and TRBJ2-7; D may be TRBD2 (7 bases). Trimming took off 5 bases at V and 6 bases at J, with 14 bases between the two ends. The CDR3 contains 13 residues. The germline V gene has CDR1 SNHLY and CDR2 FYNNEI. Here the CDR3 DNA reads TGTGCCAGCAGTTTACACAGGGAGGGCGAGCAGTACTTC. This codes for CASSLHREGEQYF.